The 25 T cell receptor beta chains given below trace back to one sample, sequenced in a study of T cell responses to AZD1222 COVID-19 vaccine. Sequenced by immunoSEQ multiplex PCR; TCRdb stores in-frame clones only, minus some. Of about 140,000 clones in the sample, around 90% are singletons; the top ten hold approximately 2.6%. The input for sequencing was peripheral blood, taken on day 0 of AZD1222 vaccination. The receptor set was obtained from an adult in good health.

This rearrangement joins TRBV19 to TRBJ1-5, with TRBD1 as a possible D gene (6 bases). The CDR3 extends over 13 amino acids. The germline V and J ends were trimmed by 6 bases and 9 bases, with 15 bases remaining between them. Germline loops: CDR1 LNHDA, CDR2 SQIVND (reference sequence). The CDR3 reads CASRKDSAGPQHF. DNA for the CDR3: TGTGCCAGTAGGAAGGACAGTGCGGGGCCCCAGCATTTT.

The chain uses TRBV30 and TRBJ1-1; no definite D call. The germline V gene has CDR1 GTSNPN and CDR2 SVGIG (reference sequence). Trimming took 4 bases from V and 3 from J, leaving 12 bases between them. The CDR3 has 13 amino acids. CDR3 in amino acids: CAWTQVGYTEAFF. The CDR3 nucleotides are TGTGCCTGGACGCAAGTGGGATACACTGAAGCTTTCTTT.

The CDR3 sequence: CASRRRGQGFGYTF. DNA for the CDR3: TGTGCCAGCCGAAGGCGGGGACAGGGCTTTGGCTACACCTTC. J is TRBJ1-2 and V is TRBV5-4, with 9 bases lining up with TRBD1. From germline, CDR1 is SGHNT and CDR2 YYREEE (reference sequence). J was trimmed by 7 bases and V by 7 bases; bases with no gene match: 11. This CDR3 has 14 amino acids.

The chain uses TRBV11-2 and TRBJ2-7, with 9 bases fitting TRBD1. Germline V gene sequence: CDR1 SGHAT, CDR2 FQNNGV. The CDR3 has 14 amino acids. The V gene end was trimmed by 5 bases and the J gene end by 4 bases; junction bases not matched to a gene: 6. The CDR3 DNA is TGTGCCAGCAGCCTAGGGACAGGGCAATACGAGCAGTACTTC. Encoded protein: CASSLGTGQYEQYF.

The rearrangement links TRBV7-8 to TRBJ1-1; D is possibly TRBD1 (6 bases). Trimming left V 6 bases short and J 12 bases short, with 23 bases between. Germline CDR1 is SGHVS and CDR2 is FQNEAQ. This CDR3 comprises 14 residues. The CDR3 DNA follows: TGTGCCAGCAGACCCAGGTGGGGGGCAATGAAATCTTTCTTT. Encoded protein: CASRPRWGAMKSFF.

The sample holds a few counts of this clone. CDR3 loop: CASMLFSYEQYF. CDR3 nucleotides: TGTGCCAGCATGCTCTTTTCCTACGAGCAGTACTTC. This chain joins TRBV28 and TRBJ2-7; D uncertain. The CDR3 extends over 12 amino acids. Germline V gene sequence: CDR1 MDHEN, CDR2 SYDVKM. The ends were cut back, 7 bases at V and 1 base at J, with 8 bases in the middle.

This clone has just one count. The chain carries TRBV3-1 (or the pseudogene TRBV3-2) and TRBJ2-5, with 15 bases identical to TRBD2. Germline V gene data show CDR1 as LGHDT and CDR2 as YNNKEL (reference sequence). CDR3 size: 16 residues. Unmatched junction bases numbered 2, after V lost 4 bases and J lost 2 bases. The CDR3: CASSLGLAGGQETQYF. The CDR3 DNA follows: TGTGCCAGCAGCCTTGGACTAGCGGGGGGGCAAGAGACCCAGTACTTC.

V is TRBV7-9 and J is TRBJ2-1; tentatively, D is TRBD1 (6 bases). This CDR3 has 14 residues. Trimming took off 3 bases at V and 5 bases at J, with 11 bases between the two ends. The germline gives CDR1 SEHNR, CDR2 FQNEAQ (reference sequence). The CDR3 DNA follows: TGTGCCAGCAGCTTTACAGGGATCCACAATGAGCAGTTCTTC. Translated, it gives CASSFTGIHNEQFF. The entire variable domain, with the rest obtained from reference TRBV7-9 and TRBJ2-1, is as follows: DTGVSQNPRHKITKRGQNVTFRCDPISEHNRLYWYRQTLGQGPEFLTYFQNEAQLEKSRLLSDRFSAERPKGSFSTLEIQRTEQGDSAMYLCASSFTGIHNEQFFGPGTRLTVL.

This clone has only a few counts. The chain recombines TRBV5-6 with TRBJ2-7; no reliable D call. This CDR3 spans 12 amino acids. The V and J ends lost 1 base and 5 bases respectively, with 7 bases between them. CDR1 and CDR2 from the germline V gene are SGHDT and YYEEEE. The CDR3 region has the DNA TGTGCCAGCAGCTTGTTTGAGAACGAGCAGTACTTC. This translates into CASSLFENEQYF.

The chain is built from TRBV18 and TRBJ2-5; tentatively, D is TRBD1 or TRBD2 (5 bases each). CDR1 and CDR2 from the germline V gene are KGHSH and LQKENI. The V end was cut by 3 bases, the J end by 5 bases, with 10 bases between. This CDR3 region has 13 residues. The CDR3 sequence is CASSPRERETQYF. CDR3 sequence (DNA): TGTGCCAGCTCACCCAGGGAGCGGGAGACCCAGTACTTC.

The chain recombines TRBV9 with TRBJ1-6; D gene unclear. The V and J ends lost 0 bases and 9 bases respectively, with 7 bases between them. CDR1 and CDR2 (germline): SGDLS, YYNGEE. CDR3 size: 13 residues. The CDR3 bases are TGTGCCAGCAGCGTAGTGTCGGGTTCACCCCTCCACTTT. It is translated as CASSVVSGSPLHF.

This clone has only one observation. The rearrangement joins TRBV5-4 to TRBJ2-6; 8 bases line up with TRBD1. The germline gives CDR1 SGHNT, CDR2 YYREEE (reference sequence). The CDR3 runs to 15 residues. The V segment lost 4 bases and the J segment 2 bases; nucleotides outside the gene matches: 2. Here the CDR3 DNA reads TGTGCCAGCAGCCCAGGGGGCACTGGGGCCAACGTCCTGACTTTC. It codes for CASSPGGTGANVLTF. The full variable domain, with the rest looked up from reference TRBV5-4 and TRBJ2-6, is ETGVTQSPTHLIKTRGQQVTLRCSSQSGHNTVSWYQQALGQGPQFIFQYYREEENGRGNFPPRFSGLQFPNYSSELNVNALELDDSALYLCASSPGGTGANVLTFGAGSRLTVL.

V and J are TRBV10-3 and TRBJ1-6, with D uncertain. Trimming pared 5 bases from V and 7 bases from J, leaving 9 bases between. The CDR3 totals 13 residues. The germline V gene has CDR1 ENHRY and CDR2 SYGVKD. This CDR3 is CAISSEPNSPLHF. The DNA of the CDR3 is TGTGCCATCAGTTCCGAGCCCAATTCACCCCTCCACTTT.

The V and J genes are TRBV6-5 and TRBJ1-2; D gene unclear. The germline V gene encodes CDR1 MNHEY and CDR2 SVGAGI. V lost 6 bases and J lost 0, with 11 bases in between. The CDR3 spans 14 residues. CDR3 coding DNA: TGTGCCAGCAGCCCGGACGGCTCTAACTATGGCTACACCTTC. It specifies CASSPDGSNYGYTF.

The chain links TRBV9 to TRBJ2-1; D may match TRBD1 or TRBD2 (5 bases each). Trimming took off 0 bases at V and 5 bases at J, with 15 bases between the two ends. From germline, CDR1 is SGDLS and CDR2 YYNGEE. The CDR3 covers 16 residues. The CDR3 DNA sequence: TGTGCCAGCAGCGTAGGAGGTGGGACCACCAACAATGAGCAGTTCTTC. Translation: CASSVGGGTTNNEQFF.

There are a few counts of this clone. CDR3 protein: CANICEQYF. DNA of the CDR3: TGTGCCAACATATGCGAGCAGTACTTC. The V call is TRBV28, the J call TRBJ2-7; D remains unclear. The V end lost 10 bases, the J end lost 6 bases, and 7 bases lay between the germline ends. Germline-derived CDR1 and CDR2 are MDHEN and SYDVKM. The CDR3 has 9 amino acids.

The chain is built from TRBV28 and TRBJ2-1; 10 bases fit TRBD2. In germline, CDR1 is MDHEN, CDR2 SYDVKM. The CDR3 covers 17 residues. V lost 6 bases and J lost 1; bases outside the gene matches: 9. The CDR3 sequence is CASRNPSGRGSYNEQFF. Here the CDR3 DNA reads TGTGCCAGCAGGAATCCTAGCGGGAGAGGTTCCTACAATGAGCAGTTCTTC.

The chain has TRBV5-1 and TRBJ2-7; D is possibly TRBD1 (7 bases). V dropped 4 bases and J dropped 3 bases, with 14 bases sitting between them. The germline gives CDR1 SGHRS, CDR2 YFSETQ. The CDR3 extends over 14 amino acids. The DNA for the CDR3 is TGCGCCAGCAGCCCGGCGGGACAGAACTACGAGCAGTACTTC. The encoded protein is CASSPAGQNYEQYF.

J is TRBJ2-1 and V is TRBV5-1; 10 bases match TRBD2. Looked up from germline, CDR1 is SGHRS and CDR2 is YFSETQ. The CDR3 spans 15 residues. V gave up 2 bases and J gave up 5 bases; unmatched junction bases: 4. The CDR3 is CASSFLAGAHNEQFF. In DNA, the CDR3 is TGCGCCAGCAGCTTCCTAGCGGGGGCCCACAATGAGCAGTTCTTC.

The rearrangement joins TRBV2 to TRBJ1-2; 7 positions agree with TRBD1. The length of the CDR3 is 13 residues. Germline V gene sequence: CDR1 SNHLY, CDR2 FYNNEI. Losses at the gene ends were 5 bases for V and 5 bases for J; bases not matched to a gene: 5. DNA for the CDR3: TGTGCCAGCAGTTCAGGGGGGAAGTATGGCTACACCTTC. Amino acid sequence: CASSSGGKYGYTF.

The rearrangement joins TRBV6-5 to TRBJ2-7, with 12 bases matching TRBD2. V was clipped by 6 bases and J by 0 bases; unmatched bases: 3. Germline V CDR1 and CDR2: MNHEY, SVGAGI. CDR3 length equals 15 residues. The CDR3 sequence is CASSQTSGGSYEQYF. DNA of the CDR3: TGTGCCAGCAGCCAGACTAGCGGGGGCTCCTACGAGCAGTACTTC.

This chain joins TRBV6-5 and TRBJ1-6; maybe TRBD1 (5 bases). Germline assignment: CDR1 MNHEY and CDR2 SVGAGI. The CDR3 is made up of 15 amino acids. Trimming took off 2 bases at V and 3 bases at J, with 8 bases between the two ends. This chain's CDR3 is CASSYRDVYNSPLHF. In DNA form, the CDR3 reads TGTGCCAGCAGTTACAGGGACGTCTATAATTCACCCCTCCACTTT.

The V call is TRBV6-1, the J call TRBJ1-2; D may be TRBD1 (5 bases). Between the trimmed V and J ends, which lost 2 bases and 8 bases, there was a span of 15 bases. The V gene's germline CDR1 is MNHNS and CDR2 SASEGT. The CDR3 consists of 14 residues. The CDR3, as DNA: TGTGCCAGCAGTGAACTAGGCAGGGCAGACGGCTACACCTTC. Protein product: CASSELGRADGYTF.

The chain employs TRBV19 and TRBJ1-5, with D tentatively TRBD1 (5 bases). Trimming cost V 5 bases and J 2 bases, with 13 bases left between them. The CDR3 extends over 15 amino acids. Germline CDR1 is LNHDA and CDR2 is SQIVND (reference sequence). CDR3 sequence (DNA): TGTGCCAGTAGTCAGGTGGAGGGGCGCAATCAGCCCCAGCATTTT. Protein sequence: CASSQVEGRNQPQHF.

The rearrangement uses TRBV2 and TRBJ1-3, with 9 bases identical to TRBD1. Trimming cost V 6 bases and J 7 bases; bases outside gene matches: 4. The CDR3 totals 13 residues. Per germline, CDR1 SNHLY and CDR2 FYNNEI. The CDR3 nucleotides are TGTGCCAGCAGGGGGACAGGGCCGAACACCATATATTTT. It codes for CASRGTGPNTIYF. Complete variable domain (other parts from reference TRBV2 and TRBJ1-3): EPEVTQTPSHQVTQMGQEVILRCVPISNHLYFYWYRQILGQKVEFLVSFYNNEISEKSEIFDDQFSVERPDGSNFTLKIRSTKLEDSAMYFCASRGTGPNTIYFGEGSWLTVV.